One sample yielded the 29 T cell receptor beta chains listed below, sequenced in a study of cytomegalovirus exposure and HLA in healthy donors (dated by TCRdb to about 2017). Libraries were constructed by the immunoSEQ multiplex PCR assay. For the multiplex PCR, a mixture combining 60 forward primers for TCR Vbeta segments and 13 reverse primers for TCR Jbeta segments was used. TCRdb took this table from immuneACCESS and kept in-frame rearrangements with V and J called. Such tables lack part of the clones; where checked against another copy, unresolved V genes explain under half of the gap, and the rest is unexplained. The sample profile shows tens of thousands of clones; roughly 84% of them were found once. The ten largest account for approximately 3% of the sample. Sequenced sample: PBMCs. The receptors here all came from a young woman in good health and CMV-seronegative.

The chain is built from TRBV5-1 and TRBJ2-3, with TRBD2 matching over 10 bases. The length of the CDR3 is 14 residues. The germline V gene encodes CDR1 SGHRS and CDR2 YFSETQ. Germline trimming cut 3 bases from V and 4 bases from J; bases unmatched to any gene: 2. CDR3 residues: CASSSGTSADTQYF. The CDR3 DNA sequence: TGCGCCAGCAGCTCCGGGACTAGCGCAGATACGCAGTATTTT.

This clone was seen a single time. The J gene is TRBJ1-6, the V gene TRBV27; 9 bases map to TRBD1. CDR1 and CDR2 from the germline V gene are MNHEY and SMNVEV (reference sequence). The CDR3 contains 14 residues. With 7 bases clipped from V and 6 bases from J, the junction kept 4 bases outside the gene matches. In DNA form, the CDR3 reads TGTGCCAGCACAACAGGGGGCGGTAATTCACCCCTCCACTTT. Protein: CASTTGGGNSPLHF.

In this sample, this clone turned up a few times. The rearrangement joins TRBV28 to TRBJ2-3, with 7 nucleotides matching TRBD1. Germline-derived CDR1 and CDR2 are MDHEN and SYDVKM. The length of the CDR3 is 16 residues. V shed 4 bases and J 5 bases; nucleotides not matched to a gene: 12. DNA for the CDR3: TGTGCCAGCAGTTCCCGACAGGGTTCCCTCGGAGATACGCAGTATTTT. Protein sequence: CASSSRQGSLGDTQYF.

The CDR3 sequence: CASSLDRGYEQYF. The CDR3 nucleotides read TGCGCCAGCAGCTTGGACAGGGGATACGAGCAGTACTTC. The V and J genes are TRBV5-1 and TRBJ2-7; 7 bases fit TRBD1. The V gene's germline CDR1 is SGHRS and CDR2 YFSETQ. Trimming at V came to 0 bases and at J to 4 bases, leaving 1 base not matched to a gene. CDR3 length: 13 amino acids.

The chain joins TRBV14 to TRBJ1-2; a weak D match, TRBD1 (5 bases). The germline V gene encodes CDR1 SGHDN and CDR2 FVKESK. The germline V and J ends were trimmed by 0 bases and 1 base, with 12 bases remaining between them. The CDR3 runs 16 residues. CDR3 in DNA: TGTGCCAGCAGCCAAGATAATCAGGGTTTTAACTATGGCTACACCTTC. It codes for CASSQDNQGFNYGYTF.

This clone occurred a few times. The rearrangement uses TRBV5-1 and TRBJ2-3; 8 bases fit TRBD2. This CDR3 spans 14 amino acids. From germline, CDR1 is SGHRS and CDR2 YFSETQ. The trim removed 3 bases at V and 6 bases at J, leaving 6 bases unmatched. The CDR3: CASSWGLGTDTQYF. CDR3 sequence (DNA): TGCGCCAGCAGCTGGGGACTAGGGACGGATACGCAGTATTTT.

This rearrangement joins TRBV10-3 to TRBJ2-2; possible D gene TRBD2, 5 bases. V was pared by 3 bases and J by 7 bases, with 12 bases between. CDR1 and CDR2 from the germline V gene are ENHRY and SYGVKD. The CDR3 is 14 amino acids. CDR3 DNA sequence: TGTGCCATCAGTGACCGAGGGATGGGCGGGGAGCTGTTTTTT. This gives the protein CAISDRGMGGELFF.

This chain joins TRBV9 and TRBJ1-1, with D possibly matching TRBD1 (5 bases). This CDR3 is built from 14 residues. CDR1 is SGDLS, CDR2 YYNGEE, per germline. Trimming took off 2 bases at V and 5 bases at J, with 13 bases between the two ends. CDR3 coding DNA: TGTGCCAGCAGCGTCAGCTACAGGCAAACTGAAGCTTTCTTT. Protein sequence: CASSVSYRQTEAFF.

This clone appeared once. The V gene is TRBV18, the J gene TRBJ2-6; D is undetermined. This CDR3 contains 17 residues. Germline V gene data show CDR1 as KGHSH and CDR2 as LQKENI. The V end lost 0 bases, the J end lost 0 bases, and 9 bases lay between the germline ends. DNA for the CDR3: TGTGCCAGCTCACCACCGGAGAGGAGCTCTGGGGCCAACGTCCTGACTTTC. Amino acid sequence: CASSPPERSSGANVLTF.

The chain employs TRBV6-1 and TRBJ1-5; no definite D call. Trimming removed 8 bases from V and 9 bases from J, with 17 bases in between. There are 13 residues in the CDR3. Germline values: CDR1 MNHNS, CDR2 SASEGT. CDR3 bases: TGTGCCAGCCTGAGGTCCCAAGGATGGCCCCAGCATTTT. Amino acid sequence: CASLRSQGWPQHF.

Remarks on this clone: This same CDR3 is encoded by further DNA sequences in the sample. The chain joins TRBV6-4 to TRBJ2-1; 10 positions match TRBD1. CDR1 is MRHNA, CDR2 SNTAGT, per germline. The length of the CDR3 is 15 residues. The V gene end was trimmed by 0 bases and the J gene end by 7 bases; junction bases not matched to a gene: 3. Written as DNA, the CDR3 is TGTGCCAGCAGTGACTCGAGGACAGGGGGAAATGAGCAGTTCTTC. Protein product: CASSDSRTGGNEQFF.

The V and J genes are TRBV11-3 and TRBJ2-2; perhaps TRBD1 as D (5 bases). CDR3 length: 13 residues. The V and J ends lost 4 bases and 5 bases respectively, with 8 bases between them. From germline, CDR1 is SGHNT and CDR2 YENEEA. DNA of the CDR3: TGTGCCAGCAGCTCACGACAGACCGGGGAGCTGTTTTTT. Encoded protein: CASSSRQTGELFF.

The chain recombines TRBV28 with TRBJ2-7; TRBD2 aligns across 7 bases. Germline lookup yields CDR1 MDHEN and CDR2 SYDVKM. There are 14 residues in the CDR3. Trimming at V came to 7 bases and at J to 5 bases, leaving 11 bases not matched to a gene. CDR3 region: CASTAPGRNDEQYF. The DNA of the CDR3 is TGTGCCAGCACCGCCCCCGGGAGGAACGACGAGCAGTACTTC.

The chain is built from TRBV5-1 and TRBJ2-7; D is ambiguous. V dropped 4 bases and J dropped 0 bases, with 8 bases sitting between them. The CDR3 runs 13 residues. Germline lookup yields CDR1 SGHRS and CDR2 YFSETQ. The CDR3 region is CASSQISSYEQYF. CDR3 nucleotide sequence: TGCGCCAGCAGCCAAATTAGCTCCTACGAGCAGTACTTC.

The chain employs TRBV5-8 and TRBJ2-5; 7 bases are a match to TRBD1. V lost 1 base and J lost 4; bases outside the gene matches: 10. Germline V gene sequence: CDR1 SGHTS, CDR2 YDEGEE. This CDR3 has 16 amino acids. In nucleotides, the CDR3 is TGTGCCAGCAGCTTGAGAAACAGGGGTGTGGTAGAGACCCAGTACTTC. As protein: CASSLRNRGVVETQYF. Full variable domain (remainder filled in from reference TRBV5-8 and TRBJ2-5): EAGVTQSPTHLIKTRGQQATLRCSPISGHTSVYWYQQALGLGLQFLLWYDEGEERNRGNFPPRFSGRQFPNYSSELNVNALELEDSALYLCASSLRNRGVVETQYFGPGTRLLVL.

The chain combines TRBV9 with TRBJ1-1; D is uncertain. The germline V gene encodes CDR1 SGDLS and CDR2 YYNGEE. This CDR3 has 15 amino acids. V dropped 5 bases and J dropped 1 base, with 15 bases sitting between them. Written as DNA, the CDR3 is TGTGCCAGCAGTCCAAAAAGGAGGACGAACACTGAAGCTTTCTTT. Encoded protein: CASSPKRRTNTEAFF. The entire variable domain, with the rest obtained from reference TRBV9 and TRBJ1-1, is as follows: DSGVTQTPKHLITATGQRVTLRCSPRSGDLSVYWYQQSLDQGLQFLIQYYNGEERAKGNILERFSAQQFPDLHSELNLSSLELGDSALYFCASSPKRRTNTEAFFGQGTRLTVV.

This clone was observed a few times. This chain connects TRBV18 to TRBJ1-1; a possible D gene is TRBD1 (5 bases). The V end was cut by 3 bases, the J end by 3 bases, with 8 bases between. Germline values: CDR1 KGHSH, CDR2 LQKENI. The length of the CDR3 is 13 residues. CDR3 in amino acids: CASSPGHDTEAFF. The DNA for the CDR3 is TGTGCCAGCTCACCTGGACATGACACTGAAGCTTTCTTT.

The chain couples TRBV6-6 to TRBJ1-2, with 7 bases lining up with TRBD1. The CDR3 has 14 amino acids. V dropped 6 bases and J dropped 8; count of bases not matched to a gene: 12. CDR1 is MNHNY and CDR2 is SVGAGI in the germline V gene (reference sequence). The CDR3 region has the DNA TGTGCCAGCAGCTCACCGACAGGGCTAGGGGGCTACACCTTC. Translating it yields CASSSPTGLGGYTF.

This chain links TRBV7-8 with TRBJ2-7; 9 bases align to TRBD1. The CDR3 is 19 amino acids. Germline V gene data show CDR1 as SGHVS and CDR2 as FQNEAQ. V shed 2 bases, J shed 3 bases, and the junction held 17 bases outside the gene matches. The CDR3, as DNA: TGTGCCAGCAGCTTAACTTCGGGACAGGGATTTCAGTTAGTCTACGAGCAGTACTTC. Amino acid sequence: CASSLTSGQGFQLVYEQYF.

This clone came up a few times. The same CDR3 arises from other DNA sequences in this sample as well. The V and J genes are TRBV7-3 and TRBJ1-1; TRBD1 might be the D (5 bases). This CDR3 comprises 13 residues. Between the trimmed V and J ends, which lost 3 bases and 2 bases, there was a span of 7 bases. CDR1 SGHTA and CDR2 FQGTGA come from the germline V gene. The CDR3 sequence is CASSFQGNTEAFF. Written as DNA, the CDR3 is TGTGCCAGCAGCTTTCAGGGAAACACTGAAGCTTTCTTT.

CDR3 in amino acids: CASSYSGVGNTIYF. CDR3 nucleotide sequence: TGTGCCAGCAGTTATTCCGGGGTCGGAAACACCATATATTTT. The chain links TRBV27 to TRBJ1-3; unclear D gene. CDR1 and CDR2 from the germline V gene are MNHEY and SMNVEV (reference sequence). The V gene lost 4 bases and the J gene lost 4 bases, with 11 bases spanning the gap. CDR3 size: 14 residues.

V and J are TRBV6-4 and TRBJ2-1, with 11 bases that match TRBD2. Germline V gene data show CDR1 as MRHNA and CDR2 as SNTAGT. The CDR3 is 16 amino acids. The V and J ends lost 0 bases and 8 bases, in that order; junction bases with no gene match: 6. CDR3 residues: CASSDSGTSGPDEQFF. CDR3 DNA: TGTGCCAGCAGTGACTCCGGGACTAGCGGTCCGGATGAGCAGTTCTTC.

This clone is a singleton in its sample. The chain couples TRBV28 to TRBJ1-6; 8 bases align to TRBD1. V shed 8 bases and J 8 bases; nucleotides not matched to a gene: 23. The CDR3 loop spans 19 amino acids. Germline V gene data show CDR1 as MDHEN and CDR2 as SYDVKM. CDR3 residues: CASLLYGGQGLGSDSPLHF. The CDR3 bases are TGTGCCAGCCTTTTATACGGAGGACAGGGTCTGGGATCCGATTCACCCCTCCACTTT.

The chain employs TRBV19 and TRBJ1-2, with TRBD1 identical over 9 bases. CDR1 and CDR2 (germline): LNHDA, SQIVND (reference sequence). This CDR3 spans 17 amino acids. V trimming: 3 bases; J trimming: 4 bases; junction bases outside the gene matches: 12. CDR3 bases: TGTGCCAGTAGTATGGAGACAGGGGGGAACCCTGCCTATGGCTACACCTTC. Translating gives CASSMETGGNPAYGYTF.

This clone was seen more than once but under ten times. The chain uses TRBV28 and TRBJ1-1; D remains unclear. The CDR3 extends over 16 amino acids. V lost 9 bases, J lost 2 bases, and 22 bases lay in between. Germline V gives CDR1 MDHEN, CDR2 SYDVKM. CDR3 nucleotides: TGTGCCAGGCCGTTCCCGCGAGGATTTTTCAACACTGAAGCTTTCTTT. Protein sequence: CARPFPRGFFNTEAFF.

The rearrangement joins TRBV5-8 to TRBJ2-3, with TRBD2 identical over 14 bases. The ends lost 4 bases at V and 4 bases at J; junction bases unmatched: 8. This CDR3 is built from 17 residues. CDR1 SGHTS and CDR2 YDEGEE come from the germline V gene. For the CDR3, the DNA is TGTGCCAGCAGCAAACCGGGACTAGCGGGGGTGGCAGATACGCAGTATTTT. Its translation: CASSKPGLAGVADTQYF.

The V call is TRBV7-6, the J call TRBJ2-7; 8 positions match TRBD2. J lost 3 bases, V lost 4 bases, and 5 bases had no gene match. Germline lookup yields CDR1 SGHVS and CDR2 FNYEAQ. There are 14 residues in the CDR3. This chain's CDR3 is CASSSPSGSYEQYF. In DNA form, the CDR3 reads TGTGCCAGCAGCTCCCCAAGCGGGAGCTACGAGCAGTACTTC.

The V gene is TRBV5-1, the J gene TRBJ2-5, with D hard to call. Germline V CDR1 and CDR2: SGHRS, YFSETQ. Trimming took off 0 bases at V and 7 bases at J, with 10 bases between the two ends. This CDR3 has 13 residues. The CDR3 DNA reads as TGCGCCAGCAGCTTGGGCCAGCGAGGGACCCAGTACTTC. Protein product: CASSLGQRGTQYF.

The chain combines TRBV6-1 with TRBJ2-3; 14 bases map to TRBD2. The trim removed 4 bases at V and 5 bases at J, leaving 17 bases unmatched. The germline V gene encodes CDR1 MNHNS and CDR2 SASEGT. CDR3 size: 20 residues. In nucleotides, the CDR3 is TGTGCCAGCAGTGGAGCTGGTGAGGGACTAGCGGGAGTTGCCGGAGATACGCAGTATTTT. Translating it yields CASSGAGEGLAGVAGDTQYF.